This T cell receptor (beta chain) was sequenced in a study of cytomegalovirus exposure and HLA in healthy donors. This clone showed up just once. CDR3 length equals 14 residues. V lost 4 bases, J lost 7 bases, and 17 bases lay in between. Germline V gene data show CDR1 as SGDLS and CDR2 as YYNGEE. PCR amplification relied on 60 Vbeta primers (plus 13 Jbeta primers). Data came from immunoSEQ multiplex PCR; TCRdb stores just in-frame clones and leaves some out. Of about 170,000 clones listed, 75% to 80% were seen once; the top ten hold around 0.97%. These donors, healthy bone marrow donors, were studied.

The clonotype originates from a woman between 45 and 65 years old in good health and CMV-seropositive. V usage is TRBV9 and J usage is TRBJ2-5; possibly TRBD2 for D (6 bases). The specimen was PBMCs. The CDR3 DNA reads as TGTGCCAGCAGCCCGCGGGGCCTGACGGGGACCCAGTACTTC. Its protein product is CASSPRGLTGTQYF.